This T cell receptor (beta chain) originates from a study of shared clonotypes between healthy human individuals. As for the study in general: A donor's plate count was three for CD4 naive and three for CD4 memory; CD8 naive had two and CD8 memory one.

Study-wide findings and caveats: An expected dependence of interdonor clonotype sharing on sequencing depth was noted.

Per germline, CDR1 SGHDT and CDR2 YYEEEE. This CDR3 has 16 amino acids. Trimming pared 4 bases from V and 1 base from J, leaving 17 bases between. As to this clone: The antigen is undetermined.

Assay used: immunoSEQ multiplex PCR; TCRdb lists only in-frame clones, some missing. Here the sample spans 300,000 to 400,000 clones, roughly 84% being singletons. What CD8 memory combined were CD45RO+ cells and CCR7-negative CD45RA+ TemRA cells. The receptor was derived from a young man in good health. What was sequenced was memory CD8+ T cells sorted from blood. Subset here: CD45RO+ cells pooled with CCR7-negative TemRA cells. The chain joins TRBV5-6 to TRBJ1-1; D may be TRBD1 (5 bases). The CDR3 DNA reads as TGTGCCAGCAGCCGAGAGCCAGGGTGGGGGAACACTGAAGCTTTCTTT. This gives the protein CASSREPGWGNTEAFF.